The TCR beta chain under discussion was sequenced for a study of identifying expanded T cells in peripheral blood. Study-level points and caveats: Across healthy donors, higher total template counts meant significantly greater approximately two-week count variance.

This CDR3 comprises 14 residues. V lost 7 bases to trimming and J lost 4 bases, with 11 bases between them. Germline assignment: CDR1 MNHNS and CDR2 SASEGT. During the collection period, no donor immune events like infections were recorded. About this clone: Its antigen is not known.

The repertoire was sequenced with immunoSEQ multiplex PCR; TCRdb's copy has only in-frame clones and lacks some. This sample has about 91,000 clones, with approximately 88% found just once. Material: blood. V and J are TRBV6-1 and TRBJ2-6, with D maybe TRBD1 (5 bases). The receptor's source is a person aged 18-70 years in good health. In DNA form, the CDR3 reads TGTGCCAGCAAAGCAGGGCGCGGGGCCAACGTCCTGACTTTC. Translation gives CASKAGRGANVLTF.